The 29 T cell receptor beta chains reported below all come from one sample, sequenced in a study of Ad26.COV2.S vaccination and SARS-CoV-2 variants. The treatment denotes: some 19 received Ad26.COV2.S at low or high dose, single or two shots; a few received placebo; per-sample allocation not given. The investigators took samples on day 63 after the first vaccine or placebo injection. TCRdb's table, derived via immunoSEQ multiplex PCR, lists solely in-frame clones and lacks some. Of about 480,000 clones in the sample, around 85% are singletons; the top ten hold 13%. The material was peripheral blood, obtained in a trial of Ad26.COV2.S vaccine versus placebo. The receptors were gathered from a person aged 18-65 years who received the Ad26.COV2.S COVID-19 vaccine or a placebo.

The gene calls are TRBV30 and TRBJ1-3; D unresolved. V lost 2 bases to trimming and J lost 0 bases, with 8 bases between them. Germline V gene lookup returns CDR1 GTSNPN and CDR2 SVGIG (reference sequence). This CDR3 region has 14 residues. CDR3 region: CAWSRRSSGNTIYF. CDR3 nucleotide sequence: TGTGCCTGGAGTAGGAGGTCCTCTGGAAACACCATATATTTT.

The V gene is TRBV19, the J gene TRBJ1-1; 8 positions match TRBD1. V was pared by 8 bases and J by 1 base, with 12 bases of the junction left unmatched. The CDR3 consists of 16 residues. CDR1 is LNHDA and CDR2 is SQIVND in the germline V gene (reference sequence). CDR3 in amino acids: CASSGGGMVKNTEAFF. The CDR3 coding sequence is TGTGCCAGTTCAGGGGGCGGTATGGTGAAGAACACTGAAGCTTTCTTT.

This chain connects TRBV30 to TRBJ2-2; no reliable D call. This CDR3 spans 13 amino acids. The germline V and J ends were trimmed by 0 bases and 6 bases, with 8 bases remaining between them. The V gene's germline CDR1 is GTSNPN and CDR2 SVGIG (reference sequence). CDR3: CAWSVVAAGELFF. The CDR3 nucleotides are TGTGCCTGGAGTGTGGTGGCGGCCGGGGAGCTGTTTTTT.

The chain combines TRBV7-9 with TRBJ1-4; D is undetermined. Trimming took 6 bases from V and 0 from J, leaving 14 bases between them. Germline values: CDR1 SEHNR, CDR2 FQNEAQ (reference sequence). The CDR3 totals 16 residues. CDR3 nucleotides: TGTGCCAGCAGTCCTATGGGAGGTACAACTAATGAAAAACTGTTTTTT. Translation gives CASSPMGGTTNEKLFF.

The rearrangement uses TRBV27 and TRBJ1-3; no clear D gene. Germline loops: CDR1 MNHEY, CDR2 SMNVEV (reference sequence). The V and J ends lost 9 bases and 0 bases respectively, with 9 bases between them. CDR3 size: 13 residues. The CDR3 DNA reads as TGTGCCAGGACACCAAGCTCTGGAAACACCATATATTTT. Translated: CARTPSSGNTIYF.

This chain joins TRBV15 and TRBJ2-2, with D possibly being TRBD2 (6 bases). In germline, CDR1 is LNHNV, CDR2 YYDKDF (reference sequence). The V and J ends lost 0 bases and 6 bases respectively, with 23 bases between them. This CDR3 region has 19 residues. The CDR3 is CATSRDLTSLSRIAGELFF. The CDR3 DNA sequence: TGTGCCACCAGCAGAGATCTTACTAGCTTGAGCCGTATCGCCGGGGAGCTGTTTTTT.

The chain carries TRBV7-9 and TRBJ2-5; 8 bases are shared with TRBD1. The V segment lost 4 bases and the J segment 1 base; nucleotides outside the gene matches: 2. The CDR3 is made up of 14 amino acids. Looked up from germline, CDR1 is SEHNR and CDR2 is FQNEAQ (reference sequence). The CDR3 region has the DNA TGTGCCAGCAGCTACGGGACAGGCCAAGAGACCCAGTACTTC. Translating gives CASSYGTGQETQYF.

This clone was detected only once. The rearrangement joins TRBV2 to TRBJ1-6; no clear D. V lost 4 bases, J lost 7 bases, and 8 bases lay in between. Germline V lookup: CDR1 SNHLY, CDR2 FYNNEI. CDR3 length equals 13 residues. The CDR3 loop reads CASSGGPNSPLHF. CDR3 nucleotide sequence: TGTGCCAGCAGTGGCGGCCCAAATTCACCCCTCCACTTT. The variable domain in full, with the rest retrieved from reference TRBV2 and TRBJ1-6, is EPEVTQTPSHQVTQMGQEVILRCVPISNHLYFYWYRQILGQKVEFLVSFYNNEISEKSEIFDDQFSVERPDGSNFTLKIRSTKLEDSAMYFCASSGGPNSPLHFGNGTRLTVT.

The chain combines TRBV6-1 with TRBJ2-3, with no clear D. Trimming cost V 4 bases and J 0 bases, with 14 bases left between them. This CDR3 region has 16 residues. CDR1 MNHNS and CDR2 SASEGT come from the germline V gene. The DNA of the CDR3 is TGTGCCAGCAGTGTGGCCCCCCGTACTAGCACAGATACGCAGTATTTT. Translation gives CASSVAPRTSTDTQYF.

This clone was detected only once. This sequence joins TRBV28 and TRBJ2-7; 11 bases are a match to TRBD2. V was pared by 6 bases and J by 0 bases, with 1 base of the junction left unmatched. Germline CDR1 reads MDHEN; CDR2 reads SYDVKM. This CDR3 is built from 14 residues. The CDR3 nucleotides are TGTGCCAGCAGAACTAGCGGGAGCTCCTACGAGCAGTACTTC. Translated, it gives CASRTSGSSYEQYF.

The chain employs TRBV10-3 and TRBJ2-2; D unclear. CDR1 and CDR2 (germline): ENHRY, SYGVKD. The CDR3 is made up of 13 amino acids. V dropped 4 bases and J dropped 9 bases, with 12 bases sitting between them. The CDR3 nucleotides are TGTGCCATCAGTGCGGACGCCGGCCGGGAGCTGTTTTTT. As protein: CAISADAGRELFF.

This chain links TRBV7-2 with TRBJ1-2, with TRBD1 identical over 7 bases. The ends lost 6 bases at V and 6 bases at J; junction bases unmatched: 7. The germline gives CDR1 SGHTA, CDR2 FQGNSA. The CDR3 runs 13 residues. The CDR3 coding sequence is TGTGCCAGCAGTCCGGACAGGAGCGATGGCTACACCTTC. Encoded protein: CASSPDRSDGYTF.

The V gene is TRBV6-5, the J gene TRBJ1-5; 7 bases are a match to TRBD1. CDR1 is MNHEY and CDR2 is SVGAGI in the germline V gene. V trimming: 10 bases; J trimming: 2 bases; junction bases outside the gene matches: 5. CDR3 size: 13 residues. The CDR3 coding sequence is TGTGCCACCGACAGGGCGGGCAATCAGCCCCAGCATTTT. Its protein product is CATDRAGNQPQHF.

The V call is TRBV12-3 or TRBV12-4, the J call TRBJ2-4, with TRBD2 as a possible D gene (6 bases). V was cut by 7 bases and J by 7 bases, with 14 bases left in between. The CDR3 consists of 13 residues. The CDR3: CASTKTGANIQYF. CDR3 in DNA: TGTGCCAGCACCAAAACGGGAGCCAACATTCAGTACTTC.

The gene calls are TRBV5-4 and TRBJ2-3; 12 bases line up with TRBD2. In germline, CDR1 is SGHNT, CDR2 YYREEE (reference sequence). This CDR3 has 17 amino acids. The V segment lost 0 bases and the J segment 4 bases; nucleotides outside the gene matches: 6. The CDR3, as DNA: TGTGCCAGCAGCTTGGTCCTAGCGGGAGGGGGGGCAGATACGCAGTATTTT. This translates into CASSLVLAGGGADTQYF.

This chain joins TRBV28 and TRBJ1-1; possibly TRBD1 for D (5 bases). Germline V gene lookup returns CDR1 MDHEN and CDR2 SYDVKM. The germline V and J ends were trimmed by 3 bases and 3 bases, with 11 bases remaining between them. The CDR3 is made up of 14 amino acids. The CDR3 reads CASSFPGVDTEAFF. CDR3 in DNA: TGTGCCAGCAGTTTCCCGGGGGTGGACACTGAAGCTTTCTTT.

A single count supports this clone. The rearrangement uses TRBV9 and TRBJ1-2, with D tentatively TRBD1 (6 bases). The CDR3 has 15 residues. Trimming removed 5 bases from V and 6 bases from J, with 20 bases in between. CDR1 is SGDLS, CDR2 YYNGEE, per germline. As DNA, the CDR3 is TGTGCCAGCAGTAGAGCAGGGGAATGGATTGATGGCTACACCTTC. Its protein product is CASSRAGEWIDGYTF.

The chain combines TRBV19 with TRBJ1-4; 7 bases fit TRBD1. The germline gives CDR1 LNHDA, CDR2 SQIVND (reference sequence). V gave up 5 bases and J gave up 5 bases; unmatched junction bases: 5. CDR3 length: 14 residues. The CDR3 reads CASSDQGGNEKLFF. CDR3 nucleotide sequence: TGTGCCAGTAGTGACCAGGGGGGGAATGAAAAACTGTTTTTT.

This chain joins TRBV6-4 and TRBJ1-5, with TRBD1 identical over 8 bases. The V gene's germline CDR1 is MRHNA and CDR2 SNTAGT. With V trimmed by 2 bases and J by 6 bases, 12 bases remained unmatched. The CDR3 length is 17 residues. The CDR3 loop reads CASSDPPGQGSGQPQHF. DNA of the CDR3: TGTGCCAGCAGTGACCCCCCAGGACAGGGAAGTGGTCAGCCCCAGCATTTT.

V gene TRBV5-1 combines with J gene TRBJ2-7; maybe TRBD2 (5 bases). The CDR3 sequence is 16 residues long. Per the germline V gene, CDR1 is SGHRS and CDR2 is YFSETQ. The ends were cut back, 1 base at V and 6 bases at J, with 20 bases in the middle. The CDR3 coding sequence is TGCGCCAGCAGCTTGAATAACGAGAGGGTGACGGGCGAGCAGTACTTC. It is translated as CASSLNNERVTGEQYF. Full variable domain (missing parts from reference TRBV5-1 and TRBJ2-7): KAGVTQTPRYLIKTRGQQVTLSCSPISGHRSVSWYQQTPGQGLQFLFEYFSETQRNKGNFPGRFSGRQFSNSRSEMNVSTLELGDSALYLCASSLNNERVTGEQYFGPGTRLTVT.

This CDR3 is CASSLAVGVGYTF. CDR3 in DNA: TGTGCCAGCAGCTTGGCCGTTGGGGTGGGCTACACCTTC. The chain recombines TRBV5-5 with TRBJ1-2; the D is unclear. V dropped 0 bases and J dropped 8 bases, with 11 bases sitting between them. CDR3 length: 13 residues. Germline V gene sequence: CDR1 SGHKS, CDR2 YYEKEE (reference sequence).

CDR3 nucleotide sequence: TGTGCCACCAGCTGGGGGAGAATGGAGACCCAGTACTTC. It specifies CATSWGRMETQYF. V and J are TRBV15 and TRBJ2-5; D possibly matches TRBD1 or TRBD2 (5 bases each). Trimming shortened V by 5 bases and J by 5 bases, and 12 bases separated the two germline ends. CDR3 size: 13 residues. Germline assignment: CDR1 LNHNV and CDR2 YYDKDF (reference sequence).

The chain combines TRBV9 with TRBJ2-7, with D possibly matching TRBD1 (5 bases). Germline CDR1 reads SGDLS; CDR2 reads YYNGEE. The ends were cut back, 3 bases at V and 1 base at J, with 17 bases in the middle. The CDR3 runs to 16 residues. DNA of the CDR3: TGTGCCAGCAGCGCCTCACCCTCGACAGCATCCTACGAGCAGTACTTC. Its protein is CASSASPSTASYEQYF.

The rearrangement joins TRBV30 to TRBJ2-7; tentatively, D is TRBD1 or TRBD2 (6 bases each). Germline V gives CDR1 GTSNPN, CDR2 SVGIG (reference sequence). The CDR3 covers 14 residues. Trimming pared 2 bases from V and 5 bases from J, leaving 16 bases between. CDR3 protein: CAWSRGRPTHEQYF. In nucleotides, the CDR3 is TGTGCCTGGAGTAGGGGGAGGCCGACTCACGAGCAGTACTTC.

The rearrangement uses TRBV3-1 (or the pseudogene TRBV3-2) and TRBJ2-2, with TRBD1 identical over 8 bases. Unmatched junction bases numbered 3, after V lost 0 bases and J lost 0 bases. This CDR3 has 17 amino acids. Germline CDR1 LGHDT, CDR2 YNNKEL (reference sequence). The CDR3 here is CASSQDRTGPNTGELFF. The CDR3 nucleotides are TGTGCCAGCAGCCAAGACAGGACAGGGCCGAACACCGGGGAGCTGTTTTTT.

The chain joins TRBV19 to TRBJ1-6; no definite D call. Trimming took off 6 bases at V and 9 bases at J, with 15 bases between the two ends. This CDR3 has 14 residues. CDR1 LNHDA and CDR2 SQIVND come from the germline V gene (reference sequence). This CDR3 reads CASRGQGNGSPLHF. In DNA form, the CDR3 reads TGTGCCAGTAGAGGGCAAGGGAATGGTTCACCCCTCCACTTT.

This chain joins TRBV4-3 and TRBJ2-2; D possibly corresponds to TRBD1 (6 bases). The germline V gene encodes CDR1 LGHNA and CDR2 YSLEER. CDR3 length: 14 amino acids. Between the trimmed V and J ends, which lost 4 bases and 8 bases, there was a span of 14 bases. In DNA, the CDR3 is TGCGCCAGCAGCCGTATCAGGGGATTGGGGGAGCTGTTTTTT. It translates to CASSRIRGLGELFF.

The chain has TRBV18 and TRBJ2-6; D ambiguous. This CDR3 comprises 16 residues. Germline V lookup: CDR1 KGHSH, CDR2 LQKENI. Trimming pared 2 bases from V and 0 bases from J, leaving 8 bases between. The DNA for the CDR3 is TGTGCCAGCTCACCAATCGGCCGCTCTGGGGCCAACGTCCTGACTTTC. Translation: CASSPIGRSGANVLTF.

The chain carries TRBV7-2 and TRBJ2-4, with 8 bases fitting TRBD2. This CDR3 contains 17 residues. The V and J ends lost 3 bases and 0 bases, in that order; junction bases with no gene match: 7. The germline V gene encodes CDR1 SGHTA and CDR2 FQGNSA. CDR3 region: CASSLGLAGLAKNIQYF. The CDR3 DNA follows: TGTGCCAGCAGCTTGGGTCTAGCGGGCCTAGCCAAAAACATTCAGTACTTC.